The T cell receptor beta chain described here comes from a study of blood T cell repertoires in COVID-19. Overall study context: Both acute and convalescent COVID-19 samples were obtained from the United States, Italy and Spain. From T cells, B-cell-depleted T cells, or PBMCs came the material, which was cDNA or gDNA.

Original handling: Amplification of reference gene primers was used by the study to estimate nucleated cell counts. Libraries were prepared by immunoSEQ multiplex PCR; TCRdb keeps only in-frame clonotypes and omits some of them. V and J calls and clone size are those listed in that table; D and trimming were worked out from the DNA. Of about 210,000 clones listed, under 90% are singletons. V lost 8 bases to trimming and J lost 3 bases, with 11 bases between them. This CDR3 region has 13 residues. Sequencing was done on a sample of peripheral blood. The V and J genes are TRBV23-1 and TRBJ1-5; D possibly corresponds to TRBD1 (5 bases). TRBV23-1 has ORF status, its function being uncertain. The TCR originated in a woman between 35 and 50 years old with active or convalescent COVID-19. For the CDR3, the DNA is TGCGCCAGCGCCCCGGACACCAATCAGCCCCAGCATTTT. Its translation is CASAPDTNQPQHF.